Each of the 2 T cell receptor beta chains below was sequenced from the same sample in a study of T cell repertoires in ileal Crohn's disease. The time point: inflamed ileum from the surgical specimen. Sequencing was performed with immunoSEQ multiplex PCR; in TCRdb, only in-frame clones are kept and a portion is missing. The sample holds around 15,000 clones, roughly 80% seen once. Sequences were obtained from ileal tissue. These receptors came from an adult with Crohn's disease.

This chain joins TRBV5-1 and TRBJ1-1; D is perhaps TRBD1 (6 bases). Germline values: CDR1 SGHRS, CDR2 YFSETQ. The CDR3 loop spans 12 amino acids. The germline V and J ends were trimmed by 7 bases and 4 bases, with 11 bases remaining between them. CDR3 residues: CASGGGITEAFF. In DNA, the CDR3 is TGCGCCAGCGGAGGGGGGATCACTGAAGCTTTCTTT.

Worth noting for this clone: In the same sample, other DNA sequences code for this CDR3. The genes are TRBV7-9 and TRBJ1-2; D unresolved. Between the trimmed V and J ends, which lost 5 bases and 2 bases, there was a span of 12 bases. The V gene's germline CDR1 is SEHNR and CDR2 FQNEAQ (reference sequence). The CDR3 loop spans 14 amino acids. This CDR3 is CASSPSGGNYGYTF. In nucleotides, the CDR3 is TGTGCCAGCAGCCCTAGCGGAGGCAACTATGGCTACACCTTC.